This TCR beta chain was documented in a study of blood T cells in healthy people across ages. Notes on this clonotype: Its antigen remains unknown.

No fewer than 7 million PBMCs went into each sample. The trim removed 9 bases at V and 4 bases at J, leaving 6 bases unmatched. This CDR3 region has 14 residues. Then a second PCR, running roughly 7 to 11 cycles, was carried out with a sample-barcoded 5' primer and a J-beta primer mix. With 12 random nucleotides, a template-switch adaptor tagged each individual cDNA molecule. TCRdb passed the 5' RACE reads through MiXCR, listing each CDR3 protein once. The sample records about 720,000 distinct CDR3 sequences, 20% to 25% being singletons. Overall study findings and caveats: For the donors, CMV status was unknown and possibly confounded expanded clonotype changes. Donors of long life had a larger count of naive CD4+ cells and greater diversity than aged donors.

The source of this sequence is a man between 65 and 85 years old in good health. Sequencing was carried out using blood. The rearrangement uses TRBV12-3 or TRBV12-4 and TRBJ2-2; 9 bases fit TRBD2. The CDR3 DNA reads TGTGCCAGTAGATTAGCGGGAGCCACCGGGGAGCTGTTTTTT. Its translation: CASRLAGATGELFF.